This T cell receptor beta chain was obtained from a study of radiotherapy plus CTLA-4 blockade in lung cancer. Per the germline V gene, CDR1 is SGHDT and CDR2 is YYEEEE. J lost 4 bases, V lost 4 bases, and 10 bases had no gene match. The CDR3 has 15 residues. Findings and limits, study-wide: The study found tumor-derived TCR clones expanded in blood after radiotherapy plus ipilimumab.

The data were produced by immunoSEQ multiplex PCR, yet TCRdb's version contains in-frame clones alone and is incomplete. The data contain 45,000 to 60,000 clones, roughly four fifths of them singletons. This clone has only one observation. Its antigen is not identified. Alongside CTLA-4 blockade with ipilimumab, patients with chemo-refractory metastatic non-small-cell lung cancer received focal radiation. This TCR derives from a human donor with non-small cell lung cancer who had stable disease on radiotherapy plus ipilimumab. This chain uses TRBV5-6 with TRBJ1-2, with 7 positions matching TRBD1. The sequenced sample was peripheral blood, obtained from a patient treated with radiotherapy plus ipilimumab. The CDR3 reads CASSLRQGSSYGYTF. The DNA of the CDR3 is TGTGCCAGCAGCCTTCGACAGGGCAGTAGCTATGGCTACACCTTC.